This T cell receptor (beta chain) is drawn from a study of T-cell reconstitution after alpha-beta-depleted transplantation in children. This sample's TCRbeta library carried unique molecular identifier barcodes. TCRdb processed the PCR reads anew with MiXCR; each CDR3 protein has one entry. The data contain 110,000 or so distinct CDR3 sequences, around 6.4% of them singletons. J lost 0 bases, V lost 4 bases, and 3 bases had no gene match. Germline values: CDR1 SGDLS, CDR2 YYNGEE. The CDR3 consists of 15 residues. The clonotype originates from a male patient aged 2 to 9 who had a stem cell transplant for acute lymphoblastic leukemia, so the T cells may come from the graft donor. The sequencing here drew on PBMCs, mostly from graft donor cells, taken 360 days after TCRalphabeta/CD19-depleted stem cell transplant. The chain couples TRBV9 to TRBJ2-1, with 8 bases matching TRBD1. This CDR3 reads CASSSTGASYNEQFF. CDR3 coding DNA: TGTGCCAGCAGCTCGACAGGGGCCTCCTACAATGAGCAGTTCTTC.